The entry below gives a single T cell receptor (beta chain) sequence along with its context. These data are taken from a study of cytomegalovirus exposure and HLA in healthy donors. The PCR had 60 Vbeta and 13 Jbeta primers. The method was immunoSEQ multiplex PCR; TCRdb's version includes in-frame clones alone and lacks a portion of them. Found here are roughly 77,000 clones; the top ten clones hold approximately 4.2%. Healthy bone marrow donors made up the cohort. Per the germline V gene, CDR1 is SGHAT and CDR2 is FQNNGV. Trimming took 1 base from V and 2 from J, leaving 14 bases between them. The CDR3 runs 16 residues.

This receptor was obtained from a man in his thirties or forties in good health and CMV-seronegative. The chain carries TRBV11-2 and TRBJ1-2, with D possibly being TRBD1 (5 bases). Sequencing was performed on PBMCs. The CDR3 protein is CASSLGEWGGNYGYTF. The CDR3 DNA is TGTGCCAGCAGCTTAGGAGAATGGGGGGGGAACTATGGCTACACCTTC.